These 26 T cell receptor beta chains originate from one sample sequenced in a study of shared clonotypes between healthy human individuals. Measured with immunoSEQ multiplex PCR; TCRdb has only the in-frame clones, and not every one. The sample has 85,000 to 100,000 clones; about 70% are singletons. The sample was memory CD8+ T cells sorted from blood. Stated subset: CD45RO+ cells pooled with CCR7-negative TemRA cells. These receptors originate from a man aged 25 to 45 in good health.

The chain uses TRBV4-1 and TRBJ2-3; 8 bases map to TRBD2. Germline loops: CDR1 MGHRA, CDR2 YSYEKL. The CDR3 contains 17 residues. Unmatched junction bases numbered 6, after V lost 1 base and J lost 0 bases. CDR3 sequence: CASSQGGGGLSTDTQYF. In nucleotides, the CDR3 is TGCGCCAGCAGCCAAGGAGGCGGGGGGCTAAGCACAGATACGCAGTATTTT.

To note about this clone: Different DNA sequences within this sample yield the same CDR3. V and J are TRBV28 and TRBJ2-7; 10 bases align to TRBD2. J gave up 3 bases and V 9 bases, and 2 bases lay outside the gene matches. The CDR3 extends over 12 amino acids. Looked up from germline, CDR1 is MDHEN and CDR2 is SYDVKM. CDR3 DNA: TGTGCCAGTAGCGGGGGGAACTACGAGCAGTACTTC. This encodes CASSGGNYEQYF.

V gene TRBV13 combines with J gene TRBJ2-7; D is perhaps TRBD2 (6 bases). Trimming removed 1 base from V and 3 bases from J, with 10 bases in between. The CDR3 spans 14 residues. CDR1 PRHDT and CDR2 FYEKMQ come from the germline V gene (reference sequence). CDR3 protein: CASSLAGASYEQYF. The CDR3 coding sequence is TGTGCCAGCAGCTTAGCGGGAGCGAGCTACGAGCAGTACTTC.

The chain recombines TRBV2 with TRBJ2-5; the match to TRBD2 covers 9 bases. V was pared by 4 bases and J by 3 bases, with 3 bases of the junction left unmatched. The germline gives CDR1 SNHLY, CDR2 FYNNEI. The CDR3 totals 14 residues. CDR3 sequence: CASSVGGREETQYF. The CDR3 DNA follows: TGTGCCAGCAGTGTGGGCGGGAGGGAAGAGACCCAGTACTTC.

The genes are TRBV19 and TRBJ2-3, with D perhaps being TRBD1 or TRBD2 (5 bases each). This CDR3 comprises 14 residues. Germline V lookup: CDR1 LNHDA, CDR2 SQIVND (reference sequence). Trimming shortened V by 5 bases and J by 6 bases, and 15 bases separated the two germline ends. The CDR3 bases are TGTGCCAGTAGTTTGGGACCTGCATCGGATACGCAGTATTTT. Amino acids: CASSLGPASDTQYF.

V usage is TRBV2 and J usage is TRBJ2-3, with 10 positions matching TRBD1. The CDR3 loop spans 14 amino acids. Germline-derived CDR1 and CDR2 are SNHLY and FYNNEI. J was trimmed by 5 bases and V by 4 bases; bases with no gene match: 3. Written as DNA, the CDR3 is TGTGCCAGCAGTGCCGGGACAGGGGTAGATACGCAGTATTTT. Protein sequence: CASSAGTGVDTQYF.

The chain links TRBV25-1 to TRBJ2-2; no clear D. The CDR3 is 17 residues long. CDR1 and CDR2 from the germline V gene are MGHDK and SYGVNS. Deletions cut 2 bases from V and 0 bases from J, with 13 bases between. This chain's CDR3 is CASSEIRRDSNTGELFF. The CDR3 bases are TGTGCCAGCAGTGAAATCCGGCGCGATTCGAACACCGGGGAGCTGTTTTTT.

This clone counts as medium-sized (0.01 to 0.1%). The chain carries TRBV27 and TRBJ1-5; tentative D call: TRBD1 (5 bases). CDR1 is MNHEY, CDR2 SMNVEV, per germline (reference sequence). Trimming removed 3 bases at V and 5 bases at J, with 11 bases between. This CDR3 has 14 residues. Here the CDR3 reads CASSLFQGHQPQHF. In DNA, the CDR3 is TGTGCCAGCAGTTTGTTTCAGGGCCATCAGCCCCAGCATTTT.

This clone was seen repeatedly, ten times or more. This rearrangement joins TRBV4-2 to TRBJ1-3, with 8 bases matching TRBD1. CDR1 and CDR2 (germline): LGHNA, YNFKEQ. Unmatched junction bases numbered 10, after V lost 2 bases and J lost 4 bases. This CDR3 comprises 17 residues. The DNA for the CDR3 is TGTGCCAGCAGCCAAAGCGGACAGGGAGAACCCGGAAACACCATATATTTT. Its protein is CASSQSGQGEPGNTIYF.

This chain links TRBV25-1 with TRBJ1-3; D not certain. The CDR3 spans 15 residues. CDR1 and CDR2 from the germline V gene are MGHDK and SYGVNS. V lost 1 base to trimming and J lost 0 bases, with 7 bases between them. The DNA of the CDR3 is TGTGCCAGCAGTGAATCTGGGATCTCTGGAAACACCATATATTTT. Protein product: CASSESGISGNTIYF.

This chain links TRBV21-1 with TRBJ2-2. TRBV21-1 corresponds to a pseudogene. This CDR3 is built from 14 residues. CDR3 sequence: CASSHQRNTGELFF. The DNA for the CDR3 is TGTGCCAGCAGCCATCAGAGGAACACCGGGGAGCTGTTTTTT.

The chain recombines TRBV4-1 with TRBJ2-1, with TRBD2 matching over 10 bases. This CDR3 has 17 residues. The V and J ends lost 4 bases and 7 bases, in that order; junction bases with no gene match: 13. Per the germline V gene, CDR1 is MGHRA and CDR2 is YSYEKL. For the CDR3, the DNA is TGCGCCAGCAGCCGGGGGGGACTAGCGCTCCTCGGGAATGAGCAGTTCTTC. Its translation: CASSRGGLALLGNEQFF.

The V and J genes are TRBV6-1 and TRBJ2-1; either TRBD1 or TRBD2 may fit D (5 bases each). V was trimmed by 5 bases and J by 6 bases, leaving 8 bases between them. The CDR3 has 12 amino acids. Germline V gene lookup returns CDR1 MNHNS and CDR2 SASEGT. For the CDR3, the DNA is TGTGCCAGCAGTCGGGACGCCAATGAGCAGTTCTTC. It translates to CASSRDANEQFF.

This clone was detected only once. V is TRBV6-1 and J is TRBJ2-1, with 7 positions matching TRBD1. Germline CDR1 reads MNHNS; CDR2 reads SASEGT. The CDR3 is made up of 15 amino acids. The trim removed 7 bases at V and 3 bases at J, leaving 9 bases unmatched. The DNA for the CDR3 is TGTGCCAGCAATATCGAAAACAGGGGCTACAATGAGCAGTTCTTC. Amino acids: CASNIENRGYNEQFF.

The chain joins TRBV7-8 to TRBJ2-6; the match to TRBD1 covers 7 bases. V was clipped by 7 bases and J by 3 bases; unmatched bases: 21. This CDR3 region has 20 residues. The V gene's germline CDR1 is SGHVS and CDR2 FQNEAQ. The DNA of the CDR3 is TGTGCCAGCACCCATTACAGGGGTAACAGGGGAAGCTTTGGGGCCAACGTCCTGACTTTC. Amino acids: CASTHYRGNRGSFGANVLTF.

The chain recombines TRBV9 with TRBJ1-4; D call uncertain. Trimming took off 1 base at V and 0 bases at J, with 7 bases between the two ends. The CDR3 spans 15 residues. Per the germline V gene, CDR1 is SGDLS and CDR2 is YYNGEE. This chain's CDR3 is CASSVRGATNEKLFF. The CDR3 nucleotides are TGTGCCAGCAGCGTACGCGGGGCAACTAATGAAAAACTGTTTTTT.

The chain carries TRBV27 and TRBJ1-3; 8 bases agree with TRBD1. Germline CDR1 is MNHEY and CDR2 is SMNVEV (reference sequence). The CDR3 has 15 residues. With 6 bases clipped from V and 2 bases from J, the junction kept 6 bases outside the gene matches. The DNA for the CDR3 is TGTGCCAGCAGCCGTGACAGGGGCGCTGGAAACACCATATATTTT. As protein: CASSRDRGAGNTIYF.

The chain has TRBV29-1 and TRBJ2-5; 8 nucleotides line up with TRBD2. J gave up 2 bases and V 2 bases, and 7 bases lay outside the gene matches. The germline V gene has CDR1 SQVTM and CDR2 ANQGSEA. This CDR3 region has 15 residues. CDR3 in DNA: TGCAGCGTTGAATTACGGGAGCGGGAGCAAGAGACCCAGTACTTC. Its protein product is CSVELREREQETQYF.

V usage is TRBV6-1 and J usage is TRBJ1-1, with D unresolved. Germline-derived CDR1 and CDR2 are MNHNS and SASEGT. The CDR3 runs 11 residues. V dropped 10 bases and J dropped 7 bases, with 13 bases sitting between them. CDR3 protein: CATDRTFEAFF. DNA of the CDR3: TGTGCCACCGATCGAACCTTTGAAGCTTTCTTT.

The chain links TRBV25-1 to TRBJ2-4, with TRBD2 as a possible D gene (5 bases). V was cut by 3 bases and J by 0 bases, with 18 bases left in between. This CDR3 is 18 amino acids long. Germline V gene sequence: CDR1 MGHDK, CDR2 SYGVNS. The CDR3: CASSDRDTPTLAKNIQYF. The CDR3 bases are TGTGCCAGCAGTGACCGGGATACACCGACTCTAGCCAAAAACATTCAGTACTTC.

V is TRBV25-1 and J is TRBJ2-4; no clear D. V lost 4 bases to trimming and J lost 8 bases, with 9 bases between them. The germline V gene has CDR1 MGHDK and CDR2 SYGVNS. This CDR3 comprises 12 residues. The CDR3 protein is CASSGAADIQYF. The CDR3, as DNA: TGTGCCAGCAGTGGTGCAGCTGACATTCAGTACTTC.

The chain couples TRBV7-8 to TRBJ1-4; no clear D. CDR1 is SGHVS and CDR2 is FQNEAQ in the germline V gene. CDR3 length: 16 residues. V was cut by 0 bases and J by 6 bases, with 14 bases left in between. The CDR3 sequence is CASSLAVTPRDEKLFF. The CDR3 DNA sequence: TGTGCCAGCAGCTTAGCGGTCACTCCTAGGGATGAAAAACTGTTTTTT.

The V gene is TRBV15, the J gene TRBJ2-5; D might be TRBD2 (7 bases). Between the trimmed V and J ends, which lost 1 base and 5 bases, there was a span of 14 bases. Germline values: CDR1 LNHNV, CDR2 YYDKDF (reference sequence). CDR3 length: 15 residues. The CDR3 DNA is TGTGCCACCAGCAGAGTAGGCGGGGGCAGTGAGACCCAGTACTTC. This translates into CATSRVGGGSETQYF.

V is TRBV27 and J is TRBJ2-3; D call uncertain. CDR1 is MNHEY, CDR2 SMNVEV, per germline (reference sequence). V was cut by 2 bases and J by 6 bases, with 9 bases left in between. There are 13 residues in the CDR3. This CDR3 reads CASSLVGTDTQYF. DNA of the CDR3: TGTGCCAGCAGTTTAGTGGGAACGGATACGCAGTATTTT.

This chain joins TRBV9 and TRBJ2-1; D gene uncertain. Germline V gene sequence: CDR1 SGDLS, CDR2 YYNGEE. V lost 0 bases to trimming and J lost 7 bases, with 8 bases between them. The CDR3 covers 13 residues. CDR3 sequence reads: CASSVAPENEQFF. The CDR3 coding sequence is TGTGCCAGCAGCGTAGCACCCGAAAATGAGCAGTTCTTC.

The chain recombines TRBV29-1 with TRBJ2-5; 9 nucleotides match TRBD1. Germline CDR1 reads SQVTM; CDR2 reads ANQGSEA. This CDR3 has 13 amino acids. Trimming cost V 4 bases and J 4 bases; bases outside gene matches: 4. As DNA, the CDR3 is TGCAGCGTTGTGTGGACAGGGGTAGAGACCCAGTACTTC. Amino acids: CSVVWTGVETQYF.